Shown below are 2 T cell receptor beta chains from a single sample sequenced in a study of T cells in Graves' hyperthyroidism and ophthalmopathy. Amplification targeted TCR beta CDR3 regions from RNA transcripts. TCR CDR3 regions were first amplified by RT-PCR with HTBI primers. TCRdb recomputed calls from the multiplex PCR reads with MiXCR, one row per CDR3 protein. The sample carries hundreds of thousands of distinct CDR3 sequences, roughly 14% recorded once. Sequencing was carried out using blood. These receptors originate from a man younger than 35 with Graves' ophthalmopathy.

This clonotype was recorded many times. The rearrangement uses TRBV10-3 and TRBJ1-2; a weak D match, TRBD1 (6 bases). V lost 3 bases and J 1 base, leaving 24 bases between the germline ends. The germline gives CDR1 ENHRY, CDR2 SYGVKD. The CDR3 contains 19 residues. CDR3 in amino acids: CAISELYDLGQQVNYGYTF. The CDR3, as DNA: TGTGCCATCAGTGAACTCTACGACCTCGGACAGCAAGTTAACTATGGCTACACCTTC.

This sequence joins TRBV6-1 and TRBJ1-2; the D is unclear. The CDR3 is 13 amino acids. Germline CDR1 reads MNHNS; CDR2 reads SASEGT. The V gene lost 6 bases and the J gene lost 14 bases, with 22 bases spanning the gap. CDR3 region: CASRSPREVPGTF. For the CDR3, the DNA is TGTGCCAGCAGATCCCCACGTGAGGTCCCGGGGACCTTC.